This T cell receptor beta chain was documented in a study of metastatic and nonmetastatic thyroid tumors. Across the study: Repertoires from blood and tumor or nodule tissue of malignant and benign thyroid patients were compared.

TCRdb re-called the PCR reads through MiXCR. In the table there are about 38,000 clones, roughly half of which are singletons. All patients reached thyroid surgery having received no treatment beforehand. The CDR3 has 18 residues. Germline V CDR1 and CDR2: LNHDA, SQIVND (reference sequence). V gave up 5 bases and J gave up 7 bases, with 30 bases separating them. The chain recombines TRBV19 with TRBJ2-7, with D perhaps matching TRBD2 (5 bases). Sequences were obtained from tumor tissue. The clonotype originates from a male donor with papillary thyroid cancer or a benign thyroid nodule (not recorded which). Some clones in this sample may be carry-over from other donors' samples. The CDR3 region is CASSPIGGFLLARWEQYF. CDR3 nucleotides: TGTGCCAGTAGTCCAATTGGAGGTTTTTTATTGGCGCGTTGGGAGCAGTACTTC.